These 23 T cell receptor beta chains came from one sample sequenced in a study of blood T cell repertoires in COVID-19. The repertoire was sequenced with immunoSEQ multiplex PCR; TCRdb's copy has only in-frame clones and lacks some. The sample shows some 220,000 clones, around 82% of them seen only once. The sequencing input was peripheral blood. All receptors derive from a human donor in a cohort sampled during active COVID-19.

The rearrangement joins TRBV4-2 to TRBJ2-7, with TRBD1 matching 11 bases. This CDR3 comprises 14 residues. The V gene end was trimmed by 4 bases and the J gene end by 6 bases; junction bases not matched to a gene: 5. Germline V gene data show CDR1 as LGHNA and CDR2 as YNFKEQ. CDR3 sequence (DNA): TGTGCCAGCAGCCTCGGGACAGGGGGATCCGAGCAGTACTTC. This codes for CASSLGTGGSEQYF.

The chain recombines TRBV5-6 with TRBJ1-5; TRBD1 agrees at 7 bases. The CDR3 is made up of 15 amino acids. The V and J ends lost 4 bases and 2 bases, in that order; junction bases with no gene match: 6. Looked up from germline, CDR1 is SGHDT and CDR2 is YYEEEE. CDR3 sequence reads: CASSGRDSRNQPQHF. The CDR3 DNA is TGTGCCAGCAGCGGCCGGGACAGCCGCAATCAGCCCCAGCATTTT.

The chain couples TRBV4-2 to TRBJ1-2; D is ambiguous. In germline, CDR1 is LGHNA, CDR2 YNFKEQ. The ends were cut back, 1 base at V and 4 bases at J, with 10 bases in the middle. The CDR3 is made up of 14 amino acids. The CDR3 DNA is TGTGCCAGCAGCCAAGCTGGGCAGACCTATGGCTACACCTTC. Protein: CASSQAGQTYGYTF.

The sample holds one count of this clone. The chain recombines TRBV7-9 with TRBJ2-7, with 13 bases lining up with TRBD2. Germline lookup yields CDR1 SEHNR and CDR2 FQNEAQ (reference sequence). V gave up 5 bases and J gave up 4 bases; unmatched junction bases: 8. The CDR3 has 16 residues. CDR3 residues: CASSDNGLAGAYEQYF. In DNA form, the CDR3 reads TGTGCCAGCAGCGATAACGGACTAGCGGGAGCATACGAGCAGTACTTC.

This clone was recorded once. The rearrangement links TRBV7-6 to TRBJ2-1; maybe TRBD1 (7 bases). The CDR3 spans 17 residues. Trimming cost V 4 bases and J 8 bases, with 24 bases left between them. CDR1 SGHVS and CDR2 FNYEAQ come from the germline V gene. The CDR3 DNA is TGTGCCAGCAGCTCAACAGGGGTGGAGCGGGTTTTCGATGAGCAGTTCTTC. Translation: CASSSTGVERVFDEQFF.

V is TRBV5-1 and J is TRBJ1-2; no clear D gene. Germline-derived CDR1 and CDR2 are SGHRS and YFSETQ. V was shortened by 4 bases and J by 5 bases, with 9 bases between the two germline ends. The CDR3 extends over 12 amino acids. The chain's CDR3 is CASSPDMYGYTF. CDR3 nucleotide sequence: TGCGCCAGCAGCCCAGACATGTATGGCTACACCTTC. Complete variable domain (other parts from reference TRBV5-1 and TRBJ1-2): KAGVTQTPRYLIKTRGQQVTLSCSPISGHRSVSWYQQTPGQGLQFLFEYFSETQRNKGNFPGRFSGRQFSNSRSEMNVSTLELGDSALYLCASSPDMYGYTFGSGTRLTVV.

This chain uses TRBV2 with TRBJ1-2; tentative D call: TRBD1 (6 bases). With 5 bases removed from V and 5 bases from J, the gap between germline ends came to 12 bases. CDR3 size: 13 residues. Looked up from germline, CDR1 is SNHLY and CDR2 is FYNNEI. In nucleotides, the CDR3 is TGTGCCAGCAGTCGGGGGGGGACATATGGCTACACCTTC. It encodes CASSRGGTYGYTF.

This chain joins TRBV6-5 and TRBJ1-5; possibly TRBD1 for D (5 bases). Trimming removed 9 bases at V and 0 bases at J, with 9 bases between. The CDR3 has 13 amino acids. The germline gives CDR1 MNHEY, CDR2 SVGAGI. DNA for the CDR3: TGTGCCAGTTTGGGACTTAGCAATCAGCCCCAGCATTTT. This codes for CASLGLSNQPQHF.

In regard to this clone: The identical CDR3 is also encoded by other nucleotide sequences in the sample. V usage is TRBV5-5 and J usage is TRBJ1-4; TRBD1 might be the D (5 bases). Per germline, CDR1 SGHKS and CDR2 YYEKEE (reference sequence). The CDR3 contains 14 residues. V was cut by 1 base and J by 5 bases, with 9 bases left in between. The CDR3 DNA reads as TGTGCCAGCAGCTTGCGGCAGGGAAATGAAAAACTGTTTTTT. This codes for CASSLRQGNEKLFF.

The chain is built from TRBV19 and TRBJ1-1, with 8 nucleotides matching TRBD1. Germline CDR1 reads LNHDA; CDR2 reads SQIVND (reference sequence). The CDR3 loop spans 15 amino acids. V lost 2 bases, J lost 5 bases, and 7 bases stayed unmatched. The CDR3 sequence: CASSITGQGRTEAFF. The CDR3 coding sequence is TGTGCCAGTAGTATAACAGGACAGGGAAGGACTGAAGCTTTCTTT.

This chain uses TRBV10-3 with TRBJ1-1, with 7 nucleotides matching TRBD1. The V gene's germline CDR1 is ENHRY and CDR2 SYGVKD. The ends lost 2 bases at V and 3 bases at J; junction bases unmatched: 0. The CDR3 runs 13 residues. The CDR3 region has the DNA TGTGCCATCAGTGAGACAGGGGACACTGAAGCTTTCTTT. Its protein product is CAISETGDTEAFF.

The CDR3 region has the DNA TGTGCCAGCAGCGCCAACGGACAAGCCTATACGCAGTATTTT. Translation: CASSANGQAYTQYF. The chain employs TRBV7-3 and TRBJ2-3; a weak D match, TRBD1 (5 bases). The germline V and J ends were trimmed by 5 bases and 7 bases, with 16 bases remaining between them. This CDR3 contains 14 residues. Germline values: CDR1 SGHTA, CDR2 FQGTGA.

The chain carries TRBV3-1 (or the pseudogene TRBV3-2) and TRBJ1-2; 7 bases align to TRBD1. Germline V lookup: CDR1 LGHDT, CDR2 YNNKEL (reference sequence). The CDR3 contains 13 residues. V was pared by 4 bases and J by 8 bases, with 7 bases of the junction left unmatched. The CDR3 is CASSLQGQPGYTF. CDR3 nucleotide sequence: TGTGCCAGCAGCCTCCAGGGACAGCCGGGCTACACCTTC.

This chain joins TRBV7-2 and TRBJ1-1, with D maybe TRBD1 (6 bases). Germline V gene lookup returns CDR1 SGHTA and CDR2 FQGNSA. V gave up 4 bases and J gave up 1 base, with 13 bases separating them. The CDR3 extends over 15 amino acids. In nucleotides, the CDR3 is TGTGCCAGCAGCTCTCTGGGAGGGGGGAACACTGAAGCTTTCTTT. Translation: CASSSLGGGNTEAFF.

The chain employs TRBV28 and TRBJ2-7; D unclear. Trimming took off 5 bases at V and 3 bases at J, with 8 bases between the two ends. Germline CDR1 MDHEN, CDR2 SYDVKM. The CDR3 has 12 amino acids. CDR3 amino acids: CASSPAIYEQYF. The CDR3 DNA follows: TGTGCCAGCAGTCCAGCGATCTACGAGCAGTACTTC. Full variable domain (rest looked up from reference TRBV28 and TRBJ2-7): DVKVTQSSRYLVKRTGEKVFLECVQDMDHENMFWYRQDPGLGLRLIYFSYDVKMKEKGDIPEGYSVSREKKERFSLILESASTNQTSMYLCASSPAIYEQYFGPGTRLTVT.

This rearrangement joins TRBV10-3 to TRBJ1-4, with 10 bases fitting TRBD1. The CDR3 spans 14 residues. The germline V gene has CDR1 ENHRY and CDR2 SYGVKD. Trimming removed 6 bases from V and 7 bases from J; junction bases left unmatched: 5. The CDR3 DNA is TGTGCCATCAGCGGGGACAGGGGAAGTGAAAAACTGTTTTTT. Residues: CAISGDRGSEKLFF.

The V and J genes are TRBV9 and TRBJ1-5, with a weak D call TRBD1 (6 bases). Germline V gives CDR1 SGDLS, CDR2 YYNGEE. V gave up 3 bases and J gave up 5 bases, with 15 bases separating them. The CDR3 runs 15 residues. The CDR3 region has the DNA TGTGCCAGCAGCGCTACAGGGAACTGGGATCAGCCCCAGCATTTT. Translating gives CASSATGNWDQPQHF.

There are a few counts of this clone. V is TRBV4-2 and J is TRBJ1-2; TRBD1 might be the D (5 bases). This CDR3 contains 15 residues. The V end was cut by 0 bases, the J end by 3 bases, with 11 bases between. Germline lookup yields CDR1 LGHNA and CDR2 YNFKEQ. The DNA of the CDR3 is TGTGCCAGCAGCCAAGATTTCAGGGAGGACTATGGCTACACCTTC. Translating gives CASSQDFREDYGYTF.

This chain joins TRBV11-3 and TRBJ2-2; 7 nucleotides line up with TRBD2. Germline V gene data show CDR1 as SGHNT and CDR2 as YENEEA. This CDR3 region has 17 residues. V lost 1 base and J lost 5; bases outside the gene matches: 10. CDR3 region: CASSLGIGGRRTGELFF. CDR3 DNA: TGTGCCAGCAGCTTAGGGATCGGCGGGAGAAGGACCGGGGAGCTGTTTTTT.

The V and J genes are TRBV10-1 and TRBJ2-3; tentative D call: TRBD2 (5 bases). Trimming removed 7 bases from V and 0 bases from J, with 11 bases in between. Per germline, CDR1 WNHNN and CDR2 SYGVQD (reference sequence). This CDR3 comprises 14 residues. The CDR3, as DNA: TGCGCCAGCAAAGGCAGGACTAGCACAGATACGCAGTATTTT. Protein: CASKGRTSTDTQYF.

V and J are TRBV12-3 or TRBV12-4 and TRBJ2-1; 7 bases are shared with TRBD2. The CDR3 has 13 residues. J lost 6 bases, V lost 3 bases, and 2 bases had no gene match. CDR3 sequence (DNA): TGTGCCAGCAGTTTCGGGAGGCGCAATGAGCAGTTCTTC. Its protein is CASSFGRRNEQFF.

As DNA, the CDR3 is TGTGCCAGCATCCGGGACAGTAATTCACCCCTCCACTTT. Protein sequence: CASIRDSNSPLHF. The genes are TRBV6-5 and TRBJ1-6; 7 bases map to TRBD1. Germline-derived CDR1 and CDR2 are MNHEY and SVGAGI. CDR3 length: 13 amino acids. V was clipped by 7 bases and J by 6 bases; unmatched bases: 3.

The genes are TRBV5-5 and TRBJ1-6; D gene ambiguous. Germline CDR1 and CDR2: SGHKS and YYEKEE (reference sequence). There are 13 residues in the CDR3. V was trimmed by 1 base and J by 5 bases, leaving 4 bases between them. CDR3 sequence (DNA): TGTGCCAGCAGCTTGATTAATAATTCACCCCTCCACTTT. As protein: CASSLINNSPLHF.